This entry concerns a single T cell receptor (beta chain). This CDR3 has 15 amino acids. From germline, CDR1 is MGHRA and CDR2 YSYEKL. V trimming: 4 bases; J trimming: 8 bases; junction bases outside the gene matches: 7. This sample stems from a study of blood T cell repertoires in COVID-19. Looking at the study overall: Specimens from acute and convalescent COVID-19 originated in the United States, Italy and Spain.

Here immunoSEQ multiplex PCR was the method, and the copy in TCRdb shows in-frame clones only, minus some. The sample yields under 250,000 clones, roughly 84% seen once. This TCR was sampled from a woman between 40 and 50 years old who had recovered from COVID-19. The chain links TRBV4-1 to TRBJ1-4, with 10 nucleotides matching TRBD1. Sequenced input: peripheral blood. CDR3: CASSRETGGDEKLFF. The CDR3 DNA sequence: TGCGCCAGCAGCCGCGAGACAGGGGGCGACGAAAAACTGTTTTTT.